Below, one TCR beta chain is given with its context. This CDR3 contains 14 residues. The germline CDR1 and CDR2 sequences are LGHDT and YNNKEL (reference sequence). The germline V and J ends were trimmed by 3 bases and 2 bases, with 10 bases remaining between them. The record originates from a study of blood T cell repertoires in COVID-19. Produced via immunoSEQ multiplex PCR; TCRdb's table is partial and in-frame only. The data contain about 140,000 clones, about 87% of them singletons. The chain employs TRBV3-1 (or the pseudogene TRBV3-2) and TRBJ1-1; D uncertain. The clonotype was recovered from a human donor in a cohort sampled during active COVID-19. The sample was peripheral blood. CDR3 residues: CASSQTPGNTEAFF. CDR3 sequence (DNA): TGTGCCAGCAGCCAGACACCCGGTAACACTGAAGCTTTCTTT.